Listed here are 24 T cell receptor beta chains from one sample, sequenced in a study of identifying expanded T cells in peripheral blood. This table comes from immunoSEQ multiplex PCR, and its TCRdb copy is limited to in-frame clones, with some not included. Counted here are more than 65,000 clones, approximately 90% occurring once; the ten biggest clones make up approximately 2.6%. Input material: blood. These receptors were collected from a person between 18 and 75 years old in good health.

The V call is TRBV4-1, the J call TRBJ1-2; the D gene is possibly TRBD1 (5 bases). Per the germline V gene, CDR1 is MGHRA and CDR2 is YSYEKL. Trimming stripped 1 base from V and 4 bases from J, with 10 bases between. This CDR3 comprises 14 residues. The CDR3 loop reads CASSQGDSPYGYTF. In DNA form, the CDR3 reads TGCGCCAGCAGCCAAGGGGACTCCCCCTATGGCTACACCTTC.

V gene TRBV5-5 combines with J gene TRBJ2-7; 9 bases are shared with TRBD2. CDR3 length: 16 amino acids. In germline, CDR1 is SGHKS, CDR2 YYEKEE (reference sequence). V gave up 4 bases and J gave up 7 bases; unmatched junction bases: 15. CDR3 bases: TGTGCCAGCAGCCCCTCACCGCTAGCGGGATCTGGTGAGCAGTACTTC. Its protein is CASSPSPLAGSGEQYF.

This clone showed up just once. This chain joins TRBV27 and TRBJ2-7; TRBD1 aligns across 8 bases. Looked up from germline, CDR1 is MNHEY and CDR2 is SMNVEV (reference sequence). The CDR3 covers 14 residues. The junction had 5 bases not matched to a gene; V was cut back by 5 bases and J by 2 bases. The CDR3 region is CASSRQGITYEQYF. The CDR3 nucleotides are TGTGCCAGCAGTCGACAGGGGATTACCTACGAGCAGTACTTC.

The V call is TRBV27, the J call TRBJ2-1, with D unresolved. The CDR3 runs to 15 residues. In germline, CDR1 is MNHEY, CDR2 SMNVEV (reference sequence). Between the trimmed V and J ends, which lost 1 base and 4 bases, there was a span of 11 bases. CDR3 in DNA: TGTGCCAGCAGTTTATGGCGGACGCTTTACAATGAGCAGTTCTTC. This sequence encodes CASSLWRTLYNEQFF.

The rearrangement uses TRBV19 and TRBJ2-5; 7 nucleotides align to TRBD2. The germline V gene has CDR1 LNHDA and CDR2 SQIVND (reference sequence). V trimming: 4 bases; J trimming: 3 bases; junction bases outside the gene matches: 8. The CDR3 runs 15 residues. CDR3 in DNA: TGTGCCAGTAGTAGGGGGGGGACTGCTAAAGAGACCCAGTACTTC. Protein product: CASSRGGTAKETQYF.

The J gene is TRBJ1-5, the V gene TRBV7-2; D not resolved. V was pared by 1 base and J by 6 bases, with 7 bases between. Looked up from germline, CDR1 is SGHTA and CDR2 is FQGNSA. This CDR3 has 13 amino acids. The CDR3 reads CASSLGEAQPQHF. Written as DNA, the CDR3 is TGTGCCAGCAGCTTAGGGGAGGCTCAGCCCCAGCATTTT.

V usage is TRBV5-6 and J usage is TRBJ1-2, with 7 nucleotides matching TRBD1. Looked up from germline, CDR1 is SGHDT and CDR2 is YYEEEE. CDR3 length: 13 amino acids. The J segment lost 5 bases and the V segment lost 4 bases, leaving 5 bases of the junction unmatched. DNA of the CDR3: TGTGCCAGCAGCGCGGGACAGACATATGGCTACACCTTC. Translating it yields CASSAGQTYGYTF. The entire variable domain, with the rest obtained from reference TRBV5-6 and TRBJ1-2, is as follows: DAGVTQSPTHLIKTRGQQVTLRCSPKSGHDTVSWYQQALGQGPQFIFQYYEEEERQRGNFPDRFSGHQFPNYSSELNVNALLLGDSALYLCASSAGQTYGYTFGSGTRLTVV.

This chain connects TRBV7-2 to TRBJ2-7, with D possibly matching TRBD2 (5 bases). Germline V gene data show CDR1 as SGHTA and CDR2 as FQGNSA. Trimming shortened V by 5 bases and J by 5 bases, and 13 bases separated the two germline ends. CDR3 length equals 13 residues. CDR3 region: CASSREGGHEQYF. The CDR3 DNA reads as TGTGCCAGCAGCCGCGAGGGCGGCCACGAGCAGTACTTC.

The CDR3 region is CSVESPGSNYGYTF. The DNA for the CDR3 is TGCAGCGTTGAATCCCCGGGCTCTAACTATGGCTACACCTTC. The chain uses TRBV29-1 and TRBJ1-2; D call uncertain. The V and J ends lost 2 bases and 0 bases respectively, with 10 bases between them. CDR3 length equals 14 residues. Germline V gives CDR1 SQVTM, CDR2 ANQGSEA.

This clone was observed a few times. This chain links TRBV5-5 with TRBJ2-1; 8 nucleotides match TRBD2. The V gene's germline CDR1 is SGHKS and CDR2 YYEKEE (reference sequence). CDR3 size: 15 residues. J gave up 7 bases and V 2 bases, and 8 bases lay outside the gene matches. As DNA, the CDR3 is TGTGCCAGCAGCTTAGTTCGGGAGGGCCGGAATGAGCAGTTCTTC. Protein product: CASSLVREGRNEQFF.

The V call is TRBV18, the J call TRBJ1-2; D unresolved. Germline V gives CDR1 KGHSH, CDR2 LQKENI. Trimming left V 4 bases short and J 2 bases short, with 11 bases between. The CDR3 has 14 residues. This CDR3 reads CASSLGTGNYGYTF. The DNA for the CDR3 is TGTGCCAGCTCACTTGGCACCGGGAACTATGGCTACACCTTC.

V and J are TRBV5-6 and TRBJ2-2, with 8 bases identical to TRBD2. Per the germline V gene, CDR1 is SGHDT and CDR2 is YYEEEE. The CDR3 contains 14 residues. With V trimmed by 7 bases and J by 6 bases, 8 bases remained unmatched. CDR3 in amino acids: CASSGTSGAGELFF. The CDR3 nucleotides read TGTGCCAGCTCCGGGACTAGTGGTGCCGGGGAGCTGTTTTTT. The complete variable domain, with remaining parts taken from reference TRBV5-6 and TRBJ2-2, reads DAGVTQSPTHLIKTRGQQVTLRCSPKSGHDTVSWYQQALGQGPQFIFQYYEEEERQRGNFPDRFSGHQFPNYSSELNVNALLLGDSALYLCASSGTSGAGELFFGEGSRLTVL.

Written as DNA, the CDR3 is TGCGCCAGCAGCCAAGACCAGGACAGCTATCAGCCCCAGCATTTT. Translating gives CASSQDQDSYQPQHF. J is TRBJ1-5 and V is TRBV4-1; D is perhaps TRBD1 (6 bases). Trimming shortened V by 0 bases and J by 5 bases, and 11 bases separated the two germline ends. The germline V gene has CDR1 MGHRA and CDR2 YSYEKL. The CDR3 totals 15 residues.

This chain uses TRBV5-1 with TRBJ2-3, with TRBD2 matching 10 bases. Germline V CDR1 and CDR2: SGHRS, YFSETQ. The V gene end was trimmed by 5 bases and the J gene end by 3 bases; junction bases not matched to a gene: 6. This CDR3 region has 15 residues. CDR3 in DNA: TGCGCCAGCAGTCCTAGCGGGAGTTGGACAGATACGCAGTATTTT. Protein: CASSPSGSWTDTQYF.

This chain connects TRBV20-1 to TRBJ2-1; D possibly corresponds to TRBD1 (7 bases). V gave up 6 bases and J gave up 5 bases, with 8 bases separating them. This CDR3 is 11 amino acids long. Germline V gene sequence: CDR1 DFQATT, CDR2 SNEGSKA (reference sequence). The CDR3 DNA follows: TGCAGTGCCAGGGGGGACAATGAGCAGTTCTTC. Protein product: CSARGDNEQFF.

The chain recombines TRBV2 with TRBJ1-1, with a weak D call TRBD1 (6 bases). The V gene's germline CDR1 is SNHLY and CDR2 FYNNEI. This CDR3 has 15 amino acids. V was trimmed by 10 bases and J by 3 bases, leaving 21 bases between them. CDR3 DNA: TGTGCCACCACGAACGAGGCAGGGGTTTACACTGAAGCTTTCTTT. Translating gives CATTNEAGVYTEAFF.

The chain joins TRBV6-6 to TRBJ1-1; TRBD1 is a possible D gene (5 bases). There are 14 residues in the CDR3. Deletions cut 3 bases from V and 3 bases from J, with 11 bases between. Per germline, CDR1 MNHNY and CDR2 SVGAGI (reference sequence). The CDR3 loop reads CASSYQGSDTEAFF. The CDR3 coding sequence is TGTGCCAGCAGTTATCAGGGATCCGACACTGAAGCTTTCTTT.

The chain carries TRBV7-2 and TRBJ1-1, with D possibly matching TRBD1 (5 bases). With 4 bases removed from V and 4 bases from J, the gap between germline ends came to 10 bases. Germline V gene data show CDR1 as SGHTA and CDR2 as FQGNSA. The CDR3 totals 13 residues. CDR3: CASSSGVFTEAFF. The CDR3 nucleotides read TGTGCCAGCAGCTCGGGGGTTTTCACTGAAGCTTTCTTT.

The chain links TRBV19 to TRBJ1-4; D is undetermined. Germline V gene data show CDR1 as LNHDA and CDR2 as SQIVND (reference sequence). V dropped 5 bases and J dropped 0 bases, with 7 bases sitting between them. The CDR3 sequence is 14 residues long. The CDR3: CASSWSATNEKLFF. As DNA, the CDR3 is TGTGCCAGTAGTTGGAGTGCAACTAATGAAAAACTGTTTTTT.

Remarks on this clone: One end of the junction varies from germline; a read error may be responsible. The rearrangement uses TRBV6-9 and TRBJ2-2; TRBD2 might be the D (5 bases). Germline V gene lookup returns CDR1 MNHGY and CDR2 SVAAGI. CDR3 length: 12 residues. The CDR3 DNA follows: TGTGCCAGCAGTTATCCTCCCCGGGGAGCTGTTTTT. It specifies CASSYPPRGAVF.

This chain links TRBV5-8 with TRBJ2-5; 10 bases are a match to TRBD1. This CDR3 has 16 amino acids. The ends lost 0 bases at V and 4 bases at J; junction bases unmatched: 6. Germline CDR1 reads SGHTS; CDR2 reads YDEGEE. The CDR3 spells CASSLARQGAGETQYF. CDR3 in DNA: TGTGCCAGCAGCTTGGCCCGACAGGGGGCGGGAGAGACCCAGTACTTC.

The chain uses TRBV18 and TRBJ2-7; 7 nucleotides match TRBD2. CDR1 and CDR2 from the germline V gene are KGHSH and LQKENI. CDR3 size: 16 residues. The V segment lost 3 bases and the J segment 1 base; nucleotides outside the gene matches: 9. The CDR3 nucleotides read TGTGCCAGCTCACCCTTCGGGGGGACTATTTCCTACGAGCAGTACTTC. This encodes CASSPFGGTISYEQYF. The variable domain in full, completed from reference TRBV18 and TRBJ2-7, reads NAGVMQNPRHLVRRRGQEARLRCSPMKGHSHVYWYRQLPEEGLKFMVYLQKENIIDESGMPKERFSAEFPKEGPSILRIQQVVRGDSAAYFCASSPFGGTISYEQYFGPGTRLTVT.

V usage is TRBV6-6 and J usage is TRBJ1-5; no firm D call. The germline V gene has CDR1 MNHNY and CDR2 SVGAGI (reference sequence). The length of the CDR3 is 13 residues. V dropped 0 bases and J dropped 4 bases, with 4 bases sitting between them. The CDR3 here is CASSYSANQPQHF. In nucleotides, the CDR3 is TGTGCCAGCAGTTACTCTGCGAATCAGCCCCAGCATTTT.

The rearrangement joins TRBV27 to TRBJ2-2; D might be TRBD1 (6 bases). The CDR3 runs 16 residues. The germline CDR1 and CDR2 sequences are MNHEY and SMNVEV (reference sequence). V lost 1 base to trimming and J lost 4 bases, with 13 bases between them. CDR3 DNA sequence: TGTGCCAGCAGTTTATATGGCAGGGGAGCCACCGGGGAGCTGTTTTTT. Its translation is CASSLYGRGATGELFF.